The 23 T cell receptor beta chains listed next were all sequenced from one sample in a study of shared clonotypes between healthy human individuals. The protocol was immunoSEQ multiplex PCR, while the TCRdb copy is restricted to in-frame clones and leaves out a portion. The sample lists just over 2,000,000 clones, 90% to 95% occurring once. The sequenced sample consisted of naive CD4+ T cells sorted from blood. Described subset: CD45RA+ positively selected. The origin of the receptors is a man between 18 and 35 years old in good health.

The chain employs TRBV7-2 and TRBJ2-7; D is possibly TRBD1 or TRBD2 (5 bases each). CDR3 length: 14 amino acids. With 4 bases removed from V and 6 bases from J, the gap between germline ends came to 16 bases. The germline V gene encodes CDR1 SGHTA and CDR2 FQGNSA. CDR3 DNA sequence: TGTGCCAGCAGCTCTGTGGCAGGGACCGGCGAGCAGTACTTC. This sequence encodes CASSSVAGTGEQYF.

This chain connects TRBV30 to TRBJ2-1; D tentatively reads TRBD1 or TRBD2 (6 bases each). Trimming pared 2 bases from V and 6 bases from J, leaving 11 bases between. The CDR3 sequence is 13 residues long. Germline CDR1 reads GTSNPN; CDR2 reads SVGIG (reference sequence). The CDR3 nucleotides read TGTGCCTGGAGTCGCGGGACACCCAATGAGCAGTTCTTC. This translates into CAWSRGTPNEQFF.

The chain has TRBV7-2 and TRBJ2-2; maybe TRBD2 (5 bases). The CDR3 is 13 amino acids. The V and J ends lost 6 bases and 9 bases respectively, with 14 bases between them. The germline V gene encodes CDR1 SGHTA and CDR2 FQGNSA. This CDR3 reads CASRDTGIRELFF. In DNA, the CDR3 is TGTGCCAGCAGAGATACCGGGATAAGGGAGCTGTTTTTT.

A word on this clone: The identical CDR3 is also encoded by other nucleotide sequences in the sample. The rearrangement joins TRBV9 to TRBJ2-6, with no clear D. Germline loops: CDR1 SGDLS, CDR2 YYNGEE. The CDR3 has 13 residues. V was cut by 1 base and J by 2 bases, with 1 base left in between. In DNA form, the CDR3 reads TGTGCCAGCAGCGTAACTGGGGCCAACGTCCTGACTTTC. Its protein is CASSVTGANVLTF.

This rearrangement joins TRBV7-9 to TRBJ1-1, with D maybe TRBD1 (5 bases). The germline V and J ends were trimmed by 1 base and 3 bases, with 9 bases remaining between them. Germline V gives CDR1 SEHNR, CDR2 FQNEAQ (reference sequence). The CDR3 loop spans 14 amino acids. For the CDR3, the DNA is TGTGCCAGCAGCTTAGGGGGGTTTTACACTGAAGCTTTCTTT. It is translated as CASSLGGFYTEAFF.

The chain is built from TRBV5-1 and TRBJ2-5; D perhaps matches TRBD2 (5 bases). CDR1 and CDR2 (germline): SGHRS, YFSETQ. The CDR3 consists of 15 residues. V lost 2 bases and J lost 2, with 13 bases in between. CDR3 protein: CASSFGPTGQETQYF. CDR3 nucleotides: TGCGCCAGCAGCTTCGGGCCAACGGGGCAAGAGACCCAGTACTTC.

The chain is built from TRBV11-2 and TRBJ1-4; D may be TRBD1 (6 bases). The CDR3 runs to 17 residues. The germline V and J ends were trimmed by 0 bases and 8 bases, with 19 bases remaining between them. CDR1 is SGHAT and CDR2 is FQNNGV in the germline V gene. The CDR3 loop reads CASSLDPPRGRIEKLFF. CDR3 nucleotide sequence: TGTGCCAGCAGCTTAGACCCCCCTAGGGGGAGGATAGAAAAACTGTTTTTT.

In DNA, the CDR3 is TGTGCCAGCAGCCCCCCAGGGACAGGGGGCACGTACGGCTATGGCTACACCTTC. As protein: CASSPPGTGGTYGYGYTF. J is TRBJ1-2 and V is TRBV5-4; TRBD1 aligns across 12 bases. The CDR3 covers 18 residues. Germline V gene lookup returns CDR1 SGHNT and CDR2 YYREEE (reference sequence). The V gene end was trimmed by 4 bases and the J gene end by 4 bases; junction bases not matched to a gene: 14. Looking up the rest from reference TRBV5-4 and TRBJ1-2 gives the full variable domain: ETGVTQSPTHLIKTRGQQVTLRCSSQSGHNTVSWYQQALGQGPQFIFQYYREEENGRGNFPPRFSGLQFPNYSSELNVNALELDDSALYLCASSPPGTGGTYGYGYTFGSGTRLTVV.

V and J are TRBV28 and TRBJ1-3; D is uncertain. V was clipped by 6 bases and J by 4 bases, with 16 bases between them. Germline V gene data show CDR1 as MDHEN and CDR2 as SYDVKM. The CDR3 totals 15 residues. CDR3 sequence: CASRSSGSAGNTIYF. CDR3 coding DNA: TGTGCCAGCAGGTCTTCGGGTAGCGCCGGAAACACCATATATTTT.

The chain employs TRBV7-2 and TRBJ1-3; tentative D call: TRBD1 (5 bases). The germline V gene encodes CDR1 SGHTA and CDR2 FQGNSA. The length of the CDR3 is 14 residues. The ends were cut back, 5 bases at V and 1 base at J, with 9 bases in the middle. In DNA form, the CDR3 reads TGTGCCAGCAGCGGGACTGCGTCTGGAAACACCATATATTTT. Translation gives CASSGTASGNTIYF.

The CDR3, as DNA: TGTGCCTGGGGAGGGGACTCCTACTCCTATGGCTACACCTTC. Residues: CAWGGDSYSYGYTF. The J gene is TRBJ1-2, the V gene TRBV30; tentative D call: TRBD1 (5 bases). Trimming took off 5 bases at V and 4 bases at J, with 17 bases between the two ends. Germline V CDR1 and CDR2: GTSNPN, SVGIG (reference sequence). There are 14 residues in the CDR3.

CDR3 coding DNA: TGTGCCAGCAGTTTCCAGGTTACCGTGAACACCGGGGAGCTGTTTTTT. Its translation: CASSFQVTVNTGELFF. This chain joins TRBV6-5 and TRBJ2-2, with unresolved D. CDR1 and CDR2 from the germline V gene are MNHEY and SVGAGI. With 4 bases removed from V and 1 base from J, the gap between germline ends came to 13 bases. This CDR3 has 16 residues.

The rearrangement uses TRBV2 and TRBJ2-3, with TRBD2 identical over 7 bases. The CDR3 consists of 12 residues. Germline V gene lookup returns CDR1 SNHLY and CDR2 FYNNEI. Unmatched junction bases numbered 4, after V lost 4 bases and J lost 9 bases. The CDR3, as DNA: TGTGCCAGCAGTGTGTCACTAGCGACGCAGTATTTT. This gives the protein CASSVSLATQYF.

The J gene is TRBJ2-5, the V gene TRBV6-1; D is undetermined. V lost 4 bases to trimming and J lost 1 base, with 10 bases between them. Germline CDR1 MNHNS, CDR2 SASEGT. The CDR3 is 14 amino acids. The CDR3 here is CASSGRQVQETQYF. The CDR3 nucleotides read TGTGCCAGCAGTGGACGGCAGGTCCAAGAGACCCAGTACTTC.

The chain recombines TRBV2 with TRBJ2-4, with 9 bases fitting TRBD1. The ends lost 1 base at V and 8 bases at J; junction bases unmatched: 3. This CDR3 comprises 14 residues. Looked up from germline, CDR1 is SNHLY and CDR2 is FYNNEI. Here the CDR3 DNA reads TGTGCCAGCAGTGAAGGGACAGGGGTAGACATTCAGTACTTC. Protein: CASSEGTGVDIQYF.

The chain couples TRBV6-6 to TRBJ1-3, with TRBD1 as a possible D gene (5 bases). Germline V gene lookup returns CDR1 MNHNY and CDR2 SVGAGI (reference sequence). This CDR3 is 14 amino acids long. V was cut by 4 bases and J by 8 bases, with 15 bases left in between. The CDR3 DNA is TGTGCCAGCAGTTCCGCCGTCCTAGGGGACACCATATATTTT. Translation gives CASSSAVLGDTIYF.

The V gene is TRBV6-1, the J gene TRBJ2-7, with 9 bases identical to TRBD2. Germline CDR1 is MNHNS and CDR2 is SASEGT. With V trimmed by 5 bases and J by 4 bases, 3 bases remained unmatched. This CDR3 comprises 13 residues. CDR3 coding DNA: TGTGCCAGCAGTATAGCGGGAGCTTACGAGCAGTACTTC. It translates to CASSIAGAYEQYF.

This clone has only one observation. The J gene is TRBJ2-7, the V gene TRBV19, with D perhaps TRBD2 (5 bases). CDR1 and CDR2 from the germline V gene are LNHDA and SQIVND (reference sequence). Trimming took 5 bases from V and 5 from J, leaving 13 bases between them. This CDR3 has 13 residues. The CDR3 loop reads CASSYNRGDEQYF. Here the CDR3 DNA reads TGTGCCAGTAGTTACAACCGGGGAGACGAGCAGTACTTC.

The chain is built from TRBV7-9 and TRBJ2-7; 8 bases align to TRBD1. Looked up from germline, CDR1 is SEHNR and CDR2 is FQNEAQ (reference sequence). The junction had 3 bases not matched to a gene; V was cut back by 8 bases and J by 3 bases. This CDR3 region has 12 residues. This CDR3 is CASGTGGYEQYF. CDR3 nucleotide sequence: TGTGCCAGCGGCACAGGGGGCTACGAGCAGTACTTC. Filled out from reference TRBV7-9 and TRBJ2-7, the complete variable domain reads DTGVSQNPRHKITKRGQNVTFRCDPISEHNRLYWYRQTLGQGPEFLTYFQNEAQLEKSRLLSDRFSAERPKGSFSTLEIQRTEQGDSAMYLCASGTGGYEQYFGPGTRLTVT.

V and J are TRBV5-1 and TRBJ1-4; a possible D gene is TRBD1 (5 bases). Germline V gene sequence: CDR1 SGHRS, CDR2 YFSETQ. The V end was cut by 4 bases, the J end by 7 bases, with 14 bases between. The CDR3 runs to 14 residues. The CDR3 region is CASSRDEVGEKLFF. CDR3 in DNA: TGCGCCAGCAGCCGGGACGAAGTAGGTGAAAAACTGTTTTTT.

The CDR3 reads CASRSPLAGGPYEQYF. DNA for the CDR3: TGTGCCAGCAGGTCGCCTCTAGCGGGAGGGCCCTACGAGCAGTACTTC. The V and J genes are TRBV28 and TRBJ2-7, with TRBD2 matching over 12 bases. Germline assignment: CDR1 MDHEN and CDR2 SYDVKM. The V and J ends lost 6 bases and 2 bases, in that order; junction bases with no gene match: 8. CDR3 size: 16 residues.

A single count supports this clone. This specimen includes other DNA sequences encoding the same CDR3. In DNA form, the CDR3 reads TGTGCCTGGAGTGTAGGTGTGACTGAAGCTTTCTTT. Protein product: CAWSVGVTEAFF. The chain recombines TRBV30 with TRBJ1-1; D remains ambiguous. CDR1 is GTSNPN, CDR2 SVGIG, per germline (reference sequence). This CDR3 has 12 amino acids. V lost 0 bases and J lost 5, with 7 bases in between.

The CDR3 sequence: CASSLVEGAGYEQYF. The CDR3, as DNA: TGTGCCAGCAGCTTAGTGGAGGGGGCTGGCTACGAGCAGTACTTC. The chain employs TRBV11-2 and TRBJ2-7; tentatively, D is TRBD1 (7 bases). In germline, CDR1 is SGHAT, CDR2 FQNNGV. This CDR3 is built from 15 residues. Trimming removed 1 base at V and 3 bases at J, with 13 bases between.